Shown below are 26 T cell receptor beta chains from a single sample sequenced in a study of blood T cell repertoires in COVID-19 (dated by TCRdb to 2020 to 2021). Receptors were amplified or captured by the immunoSEQ multiplex PCR assay. In TCRdb, the immuneACCESS table is reduced to in-frame sequences with V and J assigned. These tables do not hold every clone; where another copy was compared, an unresolved V gene accounts for under half, and the others remain unexplained. This sample holds 95,000 to 150,000 clones; more than 75% were observed only once. Approximately 5.3% of the sample is taken by the ten largest. The source material was peripheral blood. The receptors come from a human donor in a cohort sampled during active COVID-19.

The rearrangement links TRBV9 to TRBJ1-1; 9 nucleotides line up with TRBD1. Trimming removed 5 bases from V and 11 bases from J; junction bases left unmatched: 13. The germline V gene encodes CDR1 SGDLS and CDR2 YYNGEE. This CDR3 is built from 14 residues. CDR3 DNA sequence: TGTGCCAGCAGGGCTAGGGGACAGGGAACCGAGGCTTTCTTT. The encoded protein is CASRARGQGTEAFF.

The gene calls are TRBV5-6 and TRBJ1-2; 11 bases align to TRBD1. V dropped 2 bases and J dropped 8; count of bases not matched to a gene: 5. Looked up from germline, CDR1 is SGHDT and CDR2 is YYEEEE. The CDR3 spans 14 residues. The CDR3 spells CASSFRRTGGGYTF. Written as DNA, the CDR3 is TGTGCCAGCAGCTTCCGTCGGACAGGGGGCGGCTACACCTTC. The full variable domain, completed using reference TRBV5-6 and TRBJ1-2, is DAGVTQSPTHLIKTRGQQVTLRCSPKSGHDTVSWYQQALGQGPQFIFQYYEEEERQRGNFPDRFSGHQFPNYSSELNVNALLLGDSALYLCASSFRRTGGGYTFGSGTRLTVV.

The rearrangement links TRBV14 to TRBJ2-1, with D perhaps TRBD1 (6 bases). V was cut by 2 bases and J by 9 bases, with 11 bases left in between. CDR1 is SGHDN and CDR2 is FVKESK in the germline V gene. This CDR3 region has 13 residues. CDR3 in DNA: TGTGCCAGCAGCCAACCCCGAGGGGGTGAGCAGTTCTTC. This codes for CASSQPRGGEQFF.

The chain combines TRBV29-1 with TRBJ2-5, with TRBD1 matching 8 bases. Trimming at V came to 3 bases and at J to 1 base, leaving 1 base not matched to a gene. Germline V gene data show CDR1 as SQVTM and CDR2 as ANQGSEA. CDR3 size: 13 residues. In DNA, the CDR3 is TGCAGCGTTGACGACAGGGGCCAAGAGACCCAGTACTTC. This sequence encodes CSVDDRGQETQYF.

This clone was observed a single time. The rearrangement links TRBV10-3 to TRBJ2-3, with TRBD2 as a possible D gene (5 bases). The V end lost 5 bases, the J end lost 6 bases, and 12 bases lay between the germline ends. Germline CDR1 reads ENHRY; CDR2 reads SYGVKD. The CDR3 contains 13 residues. The CDR3, as DNA: TGTGCCATCAGTCTTGGAGGTGCCGATACGCAGTATTTT. Amino acid sequence: CAISLGGADTQYF.

V gene TRBV6-5 combines with J gene TRBJ1-6; D gene ambiguous. The germline V gene encodes CDR1 MNHEY and CDR2 SVGAGI. The CDR3 is made up of 14 amino acids. The germline V and J ends were trimmed by 6 bases and 6 bases, with 12 bases remaining between them. The CDR3 loop is CASSLGLINSPLHF. For the CDR3, the DNA is TGTGCCAGCAGCCTCGGACTGATTAATTCACCCCTCCACTTT.

This chain connects TRBV29-1 to TRBJ2-7; 8 positions match TRBD1. CDR1 and CDR2 from the germline V gene are SQVTM and ANQGSEA. V shed 6 bases, J shed 3 bases, and the junction held 16 bases outside the gene matches. The CDR3 loop spans 16 amino acids. CDR3 coding DNA: TGCAGCGTGGTCCAACAGGGGGGTCAGTATGGCTACGAGCAGTACTTC. Amino acids: CSVVQQGGQYGYEQYF.

The CDR3 coding sequence is TGTGCCAGCTCACCAACGGCAGGGTCTGAAGCTTTCTTT. Amino acid sequence: CASSPTAGSEAFF. The chain employs TRBV18 and TRBJ1-1; weak D call: TRBD1 (5 bases). V was shortened by 2 bases and J by 6 bases, with 10 bases between the two germline ends. CDR1 is KGHSH, CDR2 LQKENI, per germline. The CDR3 sequence is 13 residues long.

This chain connects TRBV25-1 to TRBJ2-5; D perhaps matches TRBD1 (6 bases). V lost 2 bases, J lost 5 bases, and 9 bases lay in between. Germline values: CDR1 MGHDK, CDR2 SYGVNS. The CDR3 has 13 amino acids. The CDR3 DNA reads as TGTGCCAGCAGTGAACGCACAGGGGAGACCCAGTACTTC. This codes for CASSERTGETQYF.

This clone was seen once. This chain joins TRBV7-9 and TRBJ2-7; TRBD2 is a possible D gene (5 bases). CDR1 is SEHNR and CDR2 is FQNEAQ in the germline V gene (reference sequence). V lost 10 bases and J lost 4, with 20 bases in between. CDR3 length: 14 residues. The CDR3 protein is CATPSMTGRYEQYF. CDR3 nucleotide sequence: TGTGCCACCCCCTCCATGACGGGAAGATACGAGCAGTACTTC.

This clone has a handful of counts. The V and J genes are TRBV2 and TRBJ1-5; a weak D match, TRBD1 (6 bases). This CDR3 has 13 residues. V was trimmed by 7 bases and J by 5 bases, leaving 12 bases between them. Germline values: CDR1 SNHLY, CDR2 FYNNEI. The CDR3 here is CASTRDNYQPQHF. CDR3 coding DNA: TGTGCCAGCACCCGGGACAACTATCAGCCCCAGCATTTT.

The chain recombines TRBV20-1 with TRBJ2-5; the D is unclear. The CDR3 has 12 residues. CDR1 and CDR2 (germline): DFQATT, SNEGSKA (reference sequence). V lost 3 bases, J lost 1 base, and 6 bases lay in between. CDR3 sequence: CSASTIQETQYF. The CDR3 DNA follows: TGCAGTGCTAGTACAATCCAAGAGACCCAGTACTTC.

The rearrangement joins TRBV7-9 to TRBJ1-4, with 7 bases matching TRBD1. CDR3 size: 15 residues. The trim removed 5 bases at V and 5 bases at J, leaving 8 bases unmatched. Germline lookup yields CDR1 SEHNR and CDR2 FQNEAQ (reference sequence). DNA of the CDR3: TGTGCCAGCAGCCCATGGGACAGAAGGAATGAAAAACTGTTTTTT. This sequence encodes CASSPWDRRNEKLFF.

The chain recombines TRBV4-3 with TRBJ2-7; 10 bases map to TRBD2. Germline CDR1 LGHNA, CDR2 YSLEER. The CDR3 contains 16 residues. V shed 5 bases, J shed 3 bases, and the junction held 10 bases outside the gene matches. CDR3 sequence (DNA): TGCGCCAGCAGCGAATCATCCCTAGCGGGGGTCTACGAGCAGTACTTC. Translation gives CASSESSLAGVYEQYF.

The chain employs TRBV20-1 and TRBJ1-6; weak D call: TRBD1 (6 bases). Germline V gene sequence: CDR1 DFQATT, CDR2 SNEGSKA (reference sequence). Trimming removed 6 bases from V and 14 bases from J, with 14 bases in between. The CDR3 covers 11 residues. The chain's CDR3 is CSAAQGTALHF. For the CDR3, the DNA is TGCAGTGCCGCACAGGGTACAGCCCTCCACTTT.

The chain joins TRBV9 to TRBJ1-2; unclear D gene. Germline V CDR1 and CDR2: SGDLS, YYNGEE. Between the trimmed V and J ends, which lost 8 bases and 2 bases, there was a span of 16 bases. There are 14 residues in the CDR3. CDR3 loop: CASRRTGENYGYTF. For the CDR3, the DNA is TGTGCCAGTAGACGGACCGGGGAGAACTATGGCTACACCTTC.

The chain recombines TRBV6-5 with TRBJ2-5; perhaps TRBD1 as D (5 bases). Germline values: CDR1 MNHEY, CDR2 SVGAGI. Trimming pared 8 bases from V and 4 bases from J, leaving 14 bases between. The CDR3 contains 13 residues. CDR3 region: CASRQGGSETQYF. The CDR3 DNA sequence: TGTGCCAGCCGGCAGGGCGGTTCAGAGACCCAGTACTTC.

This rearrangement joins TRBV2 to TRBJ1-4; a possible D gene is TRBD1 (5 bases). V was clipped by 4 bases and J by 10 bases, with 10 bases between them. Germline CDR1 and CDR2: SNHLY and FYNNEI. This CDR3 is built from 12 residues. CDR3 coding DNA: TGTGCCAGCAGTGGGGGGGGTGCAAAACTGTTTTTT. Amino acids: CASSGGGAKLFF.

This clone is a singleton in its sample. The chain combines TRBV7-2 with TRBJ2-7; D might be TRBD1 (5 bases). This CDR3 spans 15 amino acids. The ends were cut back, 2 bases at V and 2 bases at J, with 13 bases in the middle. Germline V gene data show CDR1 as SGHTA and CDR2 as FQGNSA. The CDR3: CASSLRTLSTYEQYF. In DNA form, the CDR3 reads TGTGCCAGCAGCTTAAGGACATTGAGTACCTACGAGCAGTACTTC. Combining the CDR3 with reference TRBV7-2 and TRBJ2-7 gives the whole variable domain GAGVSQSPSNKVTEKGKDVELRCDPISGHTALYWYRQSLGQGLEFLIYFQGNSAPDKSGLPSDRFSAERTGGSVSTLTIQRTQQEDSAVYLCASSLRTLSTYEQYFGPGTRLTVT.

This clone has only one observation. The genes are TRBV7-2 and TRBJ2-3; a possible D gene is TRBD2 (5 bases). V was trimmed by 0 bases and J by 1 base, leaving 8 bases between them. CDR3 length equals 15 residues. Per the germline V gene, CDR1 is SGHTA and CDR2 is FQGNSA. CDR3 bases: TGTGCCAGCAGCTTAGCGGGAGTAGGCACAGATACGCAGTATTTT. Protein product: CASSLAGVGTDTQYF.

This chain uses TRBV5-4 with TRBJ1-1, with D possibly being TRBD1 (5 bases). V shed 4 bases and J shed 4 bases, with 11 bases lying between them. The germline V gene has CDR1 SGHNT and CDR2 YYREEE (reference sequence). The CDR3 has 13 residues. The CDR3 DNA reads as TGTGCCAGCAGCCTGAGGCAGGGCACTGAAGCTTTCTTT. Translated: CASSLRQGTEAFF.

The chain carries TRBV5-1 and TRBJ1-2; D gene unclear. This CDR3 spans 13 amino acids. V shed 1 base and J shed 3 bases, with 7 bases lying between them. Germline-derived CDR1 and CDR2 are SGHRS and YFSETQ. The CDR3 bases are TGCGCCAGCAGCTTGCATCCGGACTATGGCTACACCTTC. This translates into CASSLHPDYGYTF. The full variable domain, its missing parts supplied by reference TRBV5-1 and TRBJ1-2, is KAGVTQTPRYLIKTRGQQVTLSCSPISGHRSVSWYQQTPGQGLQFLFEYFSETQRNKGNFPGRFSGRQFSNSRSEMNVSTLELGDSALYLCASSLHPDYGYTFGSGTRLTVV.

Note on this clone: One end of the junction varies from germline; a read error may be responsible. This chain connects TRBV11-3 to TRBJ2-5; 9 bases agree with TRBD2. The CDR3 length is 19 residues. Germline V CDR1 and CDR2: SGHNT, YENEEA. The CDR3 reads CPSSFGTGARGGKGETQYF. In DNA form, the CDR3 reads TGTCCCAGCAGCTTCGGGACCGGGGCGCGGGGGGGGAAGGGAGAGACCCAGTACTTC.

The J gene is TRBJ2-7, the V gene TRBV11-2, with D perhaps matching TRBD1 (6 bases). This CDR3 region has 16 residues. Trimming removed 0 bases at V and 3 bases at J, with 15 bases between. The V gene's germline CDR1 is SGHAT and CDR2 FQNNGV. CDR3 in amino acids: CASSLEGARQNYEQYF. CDR3 DNA sequence: TGTGCCAGCAGCTTAGAGGGGGCCCGACAGAACTACGAGCAGTACTTC.

The chain links TRBV4-3 to TRBJ2-4; possibly TRBD2 for D (6 bases). The CDR3 runs to 15 residues. V lost 5 bases to trimming and J lost 0 bases, with 11 bases between them. Looked up from germline, CDR1 is LGHNA and CDR2 is YSLEER. The CDR3 region is CASSFGGLAKNIQYF. CDR3 sequence (DNA): TGCGCCAGCAGCTTTGGAGGGCTAGCCAAAAACATTCAGTACTTC.

Only a few counts were recorded for this clone. The J gene is TRBJ1-2, the V gene TRBV16, with D possibly being TRBD1 (6 bases). From germline, CDR1 is KGHSY and CDR2 FQNENV. Trimming stripped 4 bases from V and 6 bases from J, with 18 bases between. This CDR3 region has 15 residues. CDR3 region: CASSPRREQGNGYTF. The CDR3 DNA is TGTGCCAGCAGCCCGCGCCGCGAACAGGGAAATGGCTACACCTTC.